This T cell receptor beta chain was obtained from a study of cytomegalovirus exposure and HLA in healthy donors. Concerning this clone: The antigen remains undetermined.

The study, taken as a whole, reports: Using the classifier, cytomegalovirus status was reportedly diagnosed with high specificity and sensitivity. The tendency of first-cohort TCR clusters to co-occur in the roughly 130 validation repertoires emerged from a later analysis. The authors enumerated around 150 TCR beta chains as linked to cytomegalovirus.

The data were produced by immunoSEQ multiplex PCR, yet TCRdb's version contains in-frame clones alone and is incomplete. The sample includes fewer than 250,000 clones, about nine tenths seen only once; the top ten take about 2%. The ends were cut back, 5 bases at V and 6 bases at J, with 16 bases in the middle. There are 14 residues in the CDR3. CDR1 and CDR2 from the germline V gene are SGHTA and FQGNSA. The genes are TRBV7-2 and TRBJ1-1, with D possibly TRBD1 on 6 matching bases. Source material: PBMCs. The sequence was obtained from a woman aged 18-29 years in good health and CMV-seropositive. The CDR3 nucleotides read TGTGCCAGCAGCCCGCAGGCGGGGGGCTCTGAAGCTTTCTTT. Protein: CASSPQAGGSEAFF.